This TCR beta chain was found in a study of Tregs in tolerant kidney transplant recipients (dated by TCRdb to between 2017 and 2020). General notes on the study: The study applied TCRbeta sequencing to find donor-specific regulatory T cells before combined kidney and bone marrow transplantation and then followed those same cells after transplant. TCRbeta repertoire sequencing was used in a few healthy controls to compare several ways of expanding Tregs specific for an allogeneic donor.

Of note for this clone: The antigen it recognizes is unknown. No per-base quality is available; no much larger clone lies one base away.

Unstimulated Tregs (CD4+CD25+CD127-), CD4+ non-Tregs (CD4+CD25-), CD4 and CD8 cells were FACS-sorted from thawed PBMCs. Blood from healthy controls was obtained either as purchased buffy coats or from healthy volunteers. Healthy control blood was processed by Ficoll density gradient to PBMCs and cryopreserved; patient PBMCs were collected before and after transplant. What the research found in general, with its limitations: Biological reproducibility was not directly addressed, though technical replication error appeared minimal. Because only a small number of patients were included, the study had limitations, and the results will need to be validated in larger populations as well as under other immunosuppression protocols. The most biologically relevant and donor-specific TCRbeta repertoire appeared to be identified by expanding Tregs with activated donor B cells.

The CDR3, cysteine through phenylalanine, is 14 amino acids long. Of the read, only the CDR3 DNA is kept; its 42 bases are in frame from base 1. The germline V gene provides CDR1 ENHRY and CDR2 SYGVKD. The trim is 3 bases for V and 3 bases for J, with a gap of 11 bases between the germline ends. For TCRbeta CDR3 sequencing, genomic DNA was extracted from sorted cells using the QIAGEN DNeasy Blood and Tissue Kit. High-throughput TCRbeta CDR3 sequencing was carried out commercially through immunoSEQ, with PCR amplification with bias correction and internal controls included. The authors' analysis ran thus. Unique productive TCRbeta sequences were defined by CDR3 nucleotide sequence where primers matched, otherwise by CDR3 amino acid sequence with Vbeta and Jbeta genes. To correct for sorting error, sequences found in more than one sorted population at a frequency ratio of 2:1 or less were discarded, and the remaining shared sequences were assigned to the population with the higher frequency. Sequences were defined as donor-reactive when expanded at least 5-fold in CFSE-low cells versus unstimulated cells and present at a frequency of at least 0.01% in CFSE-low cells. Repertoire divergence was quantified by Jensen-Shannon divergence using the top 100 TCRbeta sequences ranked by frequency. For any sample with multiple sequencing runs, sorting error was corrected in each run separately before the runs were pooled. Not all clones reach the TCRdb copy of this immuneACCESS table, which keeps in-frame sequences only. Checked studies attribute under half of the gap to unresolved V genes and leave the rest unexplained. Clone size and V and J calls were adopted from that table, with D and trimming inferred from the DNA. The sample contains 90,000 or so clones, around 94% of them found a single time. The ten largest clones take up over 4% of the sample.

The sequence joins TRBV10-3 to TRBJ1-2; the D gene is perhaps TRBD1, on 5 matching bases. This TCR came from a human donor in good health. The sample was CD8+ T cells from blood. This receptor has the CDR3 CAISEPRADYGYTF. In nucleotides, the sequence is TGTGCCATCAGTGAACCCAGGGCTGACTATGGCTACACCTTC.